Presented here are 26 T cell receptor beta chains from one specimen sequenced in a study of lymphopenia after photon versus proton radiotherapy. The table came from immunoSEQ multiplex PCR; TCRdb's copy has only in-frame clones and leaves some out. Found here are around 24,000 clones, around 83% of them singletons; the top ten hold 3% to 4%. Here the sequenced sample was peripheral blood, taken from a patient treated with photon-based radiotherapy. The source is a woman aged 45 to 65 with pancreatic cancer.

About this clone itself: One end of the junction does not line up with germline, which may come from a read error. CDR3 in DNA: TGCGCCAGCAGCCCCGGGGGGATCAATGAAGAACTGTTTTTT. Its translation: CASSPGGINEELFF. V and J are TRBV5-1 and TRBJ1-4, with D possibly matching TRBD1 (5 bases). This CDR3 spans 14 amino acids. Germline CDR1 reads SGHRS; CDR2 reads YFSETQ.

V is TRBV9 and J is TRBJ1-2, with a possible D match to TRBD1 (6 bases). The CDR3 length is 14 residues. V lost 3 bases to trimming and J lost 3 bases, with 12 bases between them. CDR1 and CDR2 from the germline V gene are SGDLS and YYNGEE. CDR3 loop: CASSGSTGYYGYTF. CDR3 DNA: TGTGCCAGCAGCGGGTCGACAGGATACTATGGCTACACCTTC.

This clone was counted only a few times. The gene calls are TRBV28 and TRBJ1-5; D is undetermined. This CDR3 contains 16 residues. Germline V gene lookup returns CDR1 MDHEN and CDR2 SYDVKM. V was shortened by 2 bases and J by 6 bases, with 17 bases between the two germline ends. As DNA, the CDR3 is TGTGCCAGCAGTTTACCCATCCCCACTGCAGGTCAGCCCCAGCATTTT. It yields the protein CASSLPIPTAGQPQHF.

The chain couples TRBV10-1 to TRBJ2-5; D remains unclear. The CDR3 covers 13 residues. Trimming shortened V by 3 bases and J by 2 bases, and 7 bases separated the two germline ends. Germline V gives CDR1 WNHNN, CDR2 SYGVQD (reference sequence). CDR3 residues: CASSDGSQETQYF. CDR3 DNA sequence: TGCGCCAGCAGTGACGGTTCTCAAGAGACCCAGTACTTC.

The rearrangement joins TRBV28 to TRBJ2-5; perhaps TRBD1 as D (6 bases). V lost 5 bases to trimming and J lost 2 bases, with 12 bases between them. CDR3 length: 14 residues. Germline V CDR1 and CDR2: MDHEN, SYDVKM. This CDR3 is CASSKMDSQETQYF. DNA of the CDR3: TGTGCCAGCAGTAAAATGGACAGTCAAGAGACCCAGTACTTC.

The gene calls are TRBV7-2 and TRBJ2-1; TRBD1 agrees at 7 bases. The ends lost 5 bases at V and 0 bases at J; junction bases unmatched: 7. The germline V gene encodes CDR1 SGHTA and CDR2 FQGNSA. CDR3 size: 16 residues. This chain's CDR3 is CASSIAGGSSYNEQFF. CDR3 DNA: TGTGCCAGCAGCATCGCAGGGGGAAGCTCCTACAATGAGCAGTTCTTC.

CDR3 coding DNA: TGTGCCAGCAGCGCGACAGGGTATGGGGATCAGCCCCAGCATTTT. Translated, it gives CASSATGYGDQPQHF. The chain has TRBV7-9 and TRBJ1-5; 7 bases map to TRBD1. Germline V gene data show CDR1 as SEHNR and CDR2 as FQNEAQ (reference sequence). The CDR3 is 15 amino acids. The trim removed 5 bases at V and 5 bases at J, leaving 9 bases unmatched.

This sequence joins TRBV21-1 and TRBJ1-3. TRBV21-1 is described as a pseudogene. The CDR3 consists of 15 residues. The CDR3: CASSPRGGPGNTIYF. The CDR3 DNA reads TGTGCCAGCAGCCCTAGGGGAGGGCCTGGAAACACCATATATTTT.

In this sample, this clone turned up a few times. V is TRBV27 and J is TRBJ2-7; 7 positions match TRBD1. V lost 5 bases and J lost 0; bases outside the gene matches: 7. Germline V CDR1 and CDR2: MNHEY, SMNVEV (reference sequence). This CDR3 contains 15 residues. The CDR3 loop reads CASSEGQPGSYEQYF. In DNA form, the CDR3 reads TGTGCCAGCAGTGAGGGACAGCCTGGCTCCTACGAGCAGTACTTC.

CDR3 in DNA: TGTGCCAGCAGCTCACGCGTCCAAGGGCCTGTAAACACCGGGGAGCTGTTTTTT. It is translated as CASSSRVQGPVNTGELFF. The J gene is TRBJ2-2, the V gene TRBV5-6; no reliable D call. CDR1 is SGHDT, CDR2 YYEEEE, per germline. The CDR3 has 18 amino acids. V was cut by 3 bases and J by 2 bases, with 20 bases left in between.

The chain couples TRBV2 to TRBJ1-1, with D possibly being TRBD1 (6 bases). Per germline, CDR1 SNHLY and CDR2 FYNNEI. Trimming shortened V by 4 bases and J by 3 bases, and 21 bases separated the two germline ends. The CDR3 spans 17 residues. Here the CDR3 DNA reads TGTGCCAGCAGTGGAATTGACAGGACACAACTCTACACTGAAGCTTTCTTT. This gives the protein CASSGIDRTQLYTEAFF.

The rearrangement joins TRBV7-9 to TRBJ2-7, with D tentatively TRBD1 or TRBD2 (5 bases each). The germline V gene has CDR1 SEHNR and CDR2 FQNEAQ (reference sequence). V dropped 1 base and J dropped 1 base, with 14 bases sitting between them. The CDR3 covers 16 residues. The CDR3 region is CASSLGAVGRSYEQYF. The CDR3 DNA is TGTGCCAGCAGCTTAGGGGCGGTGGGACGATCCTACGAGCAGTACTTC.

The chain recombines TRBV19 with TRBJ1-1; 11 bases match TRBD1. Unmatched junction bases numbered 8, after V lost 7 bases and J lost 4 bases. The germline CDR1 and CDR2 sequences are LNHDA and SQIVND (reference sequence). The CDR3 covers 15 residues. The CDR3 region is CASTWTGGSGTEAFF. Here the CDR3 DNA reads TGTGCCAGTACCTGGACAGGGGGCTCGGGCACTGAAGCTTTCTTT.

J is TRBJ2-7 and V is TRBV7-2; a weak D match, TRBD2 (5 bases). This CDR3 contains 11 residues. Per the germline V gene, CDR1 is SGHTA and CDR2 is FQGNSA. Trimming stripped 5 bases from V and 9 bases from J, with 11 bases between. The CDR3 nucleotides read TGTGCCAGCAGCCGGGGATCCGGGCAGTACTTC. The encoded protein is CASSRGSGQYF.

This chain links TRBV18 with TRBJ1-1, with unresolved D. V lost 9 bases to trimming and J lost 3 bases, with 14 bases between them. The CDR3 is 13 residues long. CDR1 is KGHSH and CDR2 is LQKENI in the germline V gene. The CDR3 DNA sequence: TGTGCCAGTAAAGGCCAGGAGTACACTGAAGCTTTCTTT. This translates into CASKGQEYTEAFF.

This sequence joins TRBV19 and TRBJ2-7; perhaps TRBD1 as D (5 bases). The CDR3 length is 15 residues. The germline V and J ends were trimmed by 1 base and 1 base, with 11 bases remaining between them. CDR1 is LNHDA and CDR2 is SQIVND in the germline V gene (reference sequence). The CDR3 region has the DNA TGTGCCAGTAGTATAGGGCCAGGGATGTCCTACGAGCAGTACTTC. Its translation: CASSIGPGMSYEQYF.

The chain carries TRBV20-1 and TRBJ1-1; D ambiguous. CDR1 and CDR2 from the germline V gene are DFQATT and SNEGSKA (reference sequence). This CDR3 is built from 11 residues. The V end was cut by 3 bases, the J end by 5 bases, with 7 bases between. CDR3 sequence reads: CSASFGTEAFF. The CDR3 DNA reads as TGCAGTGCTAGTTTTGGAACTGAAGCTTTCTTT.

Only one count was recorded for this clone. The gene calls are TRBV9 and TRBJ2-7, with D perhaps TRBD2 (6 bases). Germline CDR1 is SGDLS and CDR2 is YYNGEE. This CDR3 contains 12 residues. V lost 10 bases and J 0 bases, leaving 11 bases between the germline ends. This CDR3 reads CASGGNSYEQYF. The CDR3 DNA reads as TGTGCCTCGGGCGGGAACTCCTACGAGCAGTACTTC.

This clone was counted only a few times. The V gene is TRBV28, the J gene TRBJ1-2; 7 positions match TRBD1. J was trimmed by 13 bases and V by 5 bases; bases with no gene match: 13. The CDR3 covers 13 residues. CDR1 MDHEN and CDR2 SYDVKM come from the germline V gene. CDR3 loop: CASSLSDRRRSTF. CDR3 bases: TGTGCCAGCAGTCTCTCGGACAGGCGGCGTAGCACCTTC.

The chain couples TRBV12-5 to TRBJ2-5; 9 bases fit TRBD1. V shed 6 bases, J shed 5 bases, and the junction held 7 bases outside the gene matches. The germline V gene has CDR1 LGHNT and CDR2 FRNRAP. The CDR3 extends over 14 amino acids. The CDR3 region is CASGTGTGLETQYF. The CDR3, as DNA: TGTGCTAGTGGGACCGGGACAGGGCTCGAGACCCAGTACTTC.

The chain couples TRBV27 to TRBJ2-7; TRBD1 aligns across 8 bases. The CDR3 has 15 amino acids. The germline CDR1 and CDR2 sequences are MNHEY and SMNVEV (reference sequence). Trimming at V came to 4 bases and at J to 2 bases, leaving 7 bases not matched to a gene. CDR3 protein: CASSSRTGMTYEQYF. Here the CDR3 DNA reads TGTGCCAGCAGTTCCCGGACAGGGATGACCTACGAGCAGTACTTC.

The CDR3 DNA reads as TGCAGCACCGCGGGACCCTCAAACACTGAAGCTTTCTTT. Protein sequence: CSTAGPSNTEAFF. The chain recombines TRBV29-1 with TRBJ1-1; TRBD1 might be the D (5 bases). V shed 8 bases and J shed 2 bases, with 15 bases lying between them. The germline CDR1 and CDR2 sequences are SQVTM and ANQGSEA. This CDR3 is 13 amino acids long.

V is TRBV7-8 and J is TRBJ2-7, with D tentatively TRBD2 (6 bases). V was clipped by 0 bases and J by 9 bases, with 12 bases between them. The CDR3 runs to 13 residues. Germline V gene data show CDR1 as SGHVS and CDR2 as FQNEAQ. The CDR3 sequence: CASSLARGGLQYF. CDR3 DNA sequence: TGTGCCAGCAGCTTAGCGCGGGGTGGGTTGCAGTACTTC.

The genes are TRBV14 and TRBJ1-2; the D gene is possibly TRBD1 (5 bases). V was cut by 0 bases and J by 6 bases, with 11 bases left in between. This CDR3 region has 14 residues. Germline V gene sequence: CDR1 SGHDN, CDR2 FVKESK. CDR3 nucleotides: TGTGCCAGCAGCCAAGAGGAGGGGAGCGATGGCTACACCTTC. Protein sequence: CASSQEEGSDGYTF.

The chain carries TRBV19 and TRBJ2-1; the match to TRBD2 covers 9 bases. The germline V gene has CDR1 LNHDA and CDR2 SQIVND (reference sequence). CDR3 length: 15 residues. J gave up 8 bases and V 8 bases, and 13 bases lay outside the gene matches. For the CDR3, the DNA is TGTGCCAGTCGAGCGGGAGGTAGGTCCGGCGATGAGCAGTTCTTC. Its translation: CASRAGGRSGDEQFF.

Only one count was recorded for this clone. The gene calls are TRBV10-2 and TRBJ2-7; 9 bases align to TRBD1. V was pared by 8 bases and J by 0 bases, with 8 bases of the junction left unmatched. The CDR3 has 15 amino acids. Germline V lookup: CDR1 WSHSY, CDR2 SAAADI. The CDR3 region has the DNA TGCGCCAGCGGGAGGGGGACAGGGACCTCCTACGAGCAGTACTTC. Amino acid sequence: CASGRGTGTSYEQYF.